Described below is a single T cell receptor (beta chain) sequence and its context. PCR was performed using 60 Vbeta and 13 Jbeta primers. Method: immunoSEQ multiplex PCR; TCRdb's copy keeps in-frame clones and lacks some. Of some 170,000 clones in the sample, 70% to 80% were seen once. Losses at the gene ends were 6 bases for V and 7 bases for J; bases not matched to a gene: 7. This CDR3 has 15 amino acids. The germline V gene has CDR1 SGHDT and CDR2 YYEEEE. This specimen belongs to a study of cytomegalovirus exposure and HLA in healthy donors. This clonotype originated in a man between 18 and 29 years old in good health and CMV-seropositive. The sample was PBMCs. The rearrangement joins TRBV5-6 to TRBJ2-1, with TRBD2 matching over 13 bases. In DNA, the CDR3 is TGTGCCAGCACCCCGACTAGCGGGAGGAGGAATGAGCAGTTCTTC. This encodes CASTPTSGRRNEQFF.